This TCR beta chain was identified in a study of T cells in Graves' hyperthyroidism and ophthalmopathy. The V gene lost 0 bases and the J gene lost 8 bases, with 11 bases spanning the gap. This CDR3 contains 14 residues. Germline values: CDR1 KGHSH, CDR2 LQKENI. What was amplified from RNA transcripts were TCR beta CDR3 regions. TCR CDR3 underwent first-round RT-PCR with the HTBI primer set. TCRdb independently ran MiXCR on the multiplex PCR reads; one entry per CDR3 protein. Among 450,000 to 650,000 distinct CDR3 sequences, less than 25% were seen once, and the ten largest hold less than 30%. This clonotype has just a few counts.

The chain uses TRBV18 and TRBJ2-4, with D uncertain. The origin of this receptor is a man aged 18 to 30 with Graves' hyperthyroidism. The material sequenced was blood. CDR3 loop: CASSPPGFLDIQYF. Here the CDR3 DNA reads TGTGCCAGCTCACCACCGGGGTTTCTAGACATTCAGTACTTC. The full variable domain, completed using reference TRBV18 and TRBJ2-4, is NAGVMQNPRHLVRRRGQEARLRCSPMKGHSHVYWYRQLPEEGLKFMVYLQKENIIDESGMPKERFSAEFPKEGPSILRIQQVVRGDSAAYFCASSPPGFLDIQYFGAGTRLSVL.